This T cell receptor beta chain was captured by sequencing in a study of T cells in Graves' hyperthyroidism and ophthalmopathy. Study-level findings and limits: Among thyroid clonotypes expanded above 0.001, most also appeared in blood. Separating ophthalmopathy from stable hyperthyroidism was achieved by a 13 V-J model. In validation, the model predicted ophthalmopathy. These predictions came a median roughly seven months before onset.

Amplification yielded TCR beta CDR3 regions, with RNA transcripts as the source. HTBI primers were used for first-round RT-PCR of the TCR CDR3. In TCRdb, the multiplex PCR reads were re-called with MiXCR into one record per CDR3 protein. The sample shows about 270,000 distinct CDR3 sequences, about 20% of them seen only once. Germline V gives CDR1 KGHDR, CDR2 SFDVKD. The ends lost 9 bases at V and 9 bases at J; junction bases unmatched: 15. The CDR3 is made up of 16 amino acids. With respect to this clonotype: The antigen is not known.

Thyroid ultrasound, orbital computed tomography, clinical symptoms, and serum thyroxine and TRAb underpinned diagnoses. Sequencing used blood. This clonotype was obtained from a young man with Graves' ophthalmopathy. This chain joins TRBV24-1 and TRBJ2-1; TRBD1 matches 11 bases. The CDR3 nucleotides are TGTGCCACCCAGACACCTCCGGGACAGGGGGATATTGAGCAGTTCTTC. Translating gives CATQTPPGQGDIEQFF.